This TCR beta chain was retrieved from a study of neurological immune-mediated disorders. Whole-study findings and limits: The greatest TCR clonal expansion occurred in HTLV-1-associated myelopathy and the least in multiple sclerosis, which fell below healthy controls.

The unsorted libraries were produced from 2 million PBMCs held at -80 C. The cDNA was generated by 5'RACE with 10-nucleotide random UMIs. Over 160 million TCR-beta sequences from 15-18 subjects came out of each sequencing run. TCRdb re-called the 5' RACE reads with MiXCR, one entry per CDR3 protein. The repertoire holds 50,000 to 70,000 distinct CDR3 sequences, with approximately 12% as singletons. J lost 2 bases, V lost 5 bases, and 12 bases had no gene match. Germline V gene lookup returns CDR1 SEHNR and CDR2 FQNEAQ (reference sequence). The CDR3 is 17 amino acids. This clonotype showed up many times. Its matching antigen is unknown.

The TCR comes from a woman aged 55-70 years with HTLV-1-associated myelopathy (HAM/TSP). Material: PBMCs. The chain couples TRBV7-9 to TRBJ2-3; 8 nucleotides agree with TRBD2. This chain's CDR3 is CASSPLPSSGYTDTQYF. DNA of the CDR3: TGTGCCAGCAGCCCGCTCCCCTCTAGCGGGTACACAGATACGCAGTATTTT.